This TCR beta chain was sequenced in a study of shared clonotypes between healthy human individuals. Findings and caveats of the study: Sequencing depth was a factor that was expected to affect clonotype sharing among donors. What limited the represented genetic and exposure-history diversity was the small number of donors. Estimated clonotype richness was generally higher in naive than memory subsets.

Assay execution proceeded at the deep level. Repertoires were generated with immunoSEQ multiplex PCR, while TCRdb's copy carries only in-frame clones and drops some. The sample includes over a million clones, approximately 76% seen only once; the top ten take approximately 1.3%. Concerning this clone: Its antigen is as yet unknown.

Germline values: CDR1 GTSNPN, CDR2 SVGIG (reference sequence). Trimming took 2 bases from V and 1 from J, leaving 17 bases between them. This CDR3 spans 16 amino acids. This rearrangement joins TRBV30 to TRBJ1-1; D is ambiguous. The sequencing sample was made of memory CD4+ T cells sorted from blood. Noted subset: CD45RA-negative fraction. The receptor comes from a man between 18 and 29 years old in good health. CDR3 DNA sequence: TGTGCCTGGAGTAAAAATCTGATTTCTACGAACACTGAAGCTTTCTTT. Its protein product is CAWSKNLISTNTEAFF.